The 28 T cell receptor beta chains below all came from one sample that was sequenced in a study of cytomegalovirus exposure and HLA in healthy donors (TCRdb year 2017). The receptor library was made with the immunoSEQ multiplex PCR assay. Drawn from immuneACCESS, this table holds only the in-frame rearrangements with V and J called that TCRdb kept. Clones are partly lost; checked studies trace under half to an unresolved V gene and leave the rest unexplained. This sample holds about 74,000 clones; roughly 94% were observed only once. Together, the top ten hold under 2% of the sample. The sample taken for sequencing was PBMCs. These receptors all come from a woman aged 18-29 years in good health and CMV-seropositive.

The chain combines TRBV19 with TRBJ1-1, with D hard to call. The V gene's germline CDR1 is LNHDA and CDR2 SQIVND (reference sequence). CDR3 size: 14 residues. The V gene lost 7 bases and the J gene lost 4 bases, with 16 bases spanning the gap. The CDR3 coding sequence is TGTGCCAGTAAAGGACCGGGATCCCTCACTGAAGCTTTCTTT. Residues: CASKGPGSLTEAFF. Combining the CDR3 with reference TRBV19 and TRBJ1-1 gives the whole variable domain DGGITQSPKYLFRKEGQNVTLSCEQNLNHDAMYWYRQDPGQGLRLIYYSQIVNDFQKGDIAEGYSVSREKKESFPLTVTSAQKNPTAFYLCASKGPGSLTEAFFGQGTRLTVV.

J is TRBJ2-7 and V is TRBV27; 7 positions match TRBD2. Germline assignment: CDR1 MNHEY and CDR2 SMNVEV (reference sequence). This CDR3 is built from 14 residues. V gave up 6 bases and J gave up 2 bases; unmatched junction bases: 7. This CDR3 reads CASSPLAETYEQYF. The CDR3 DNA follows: TGTGCCAGCAGCCCTCTAGCGGAGACCTACGAGCAGTACTTC.

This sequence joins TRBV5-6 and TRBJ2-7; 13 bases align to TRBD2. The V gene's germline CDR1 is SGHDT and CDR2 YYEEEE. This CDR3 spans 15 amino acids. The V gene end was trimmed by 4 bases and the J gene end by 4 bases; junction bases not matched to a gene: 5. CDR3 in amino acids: CASSAGTSGVYEQYF. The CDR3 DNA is TGTGCCAGCAGCGCGGGGACTAGCGGGGTTTACGAGCAGTACTTC. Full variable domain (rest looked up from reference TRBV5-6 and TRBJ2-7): DAGVTQSPTHLIKTRGQQVTLRCSPKSGHDTVSWYQQALGQGPQFIFQYYEEEERQRGNFPDRFSGHQFPNYSSELNVNALLLGDSALYLCASSAGTSGVYEQYFGPGTRLTVT.

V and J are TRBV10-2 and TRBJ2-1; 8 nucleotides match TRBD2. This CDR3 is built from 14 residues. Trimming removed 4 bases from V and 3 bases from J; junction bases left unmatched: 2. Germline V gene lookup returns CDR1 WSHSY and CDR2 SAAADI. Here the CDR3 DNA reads TGCGCCAGCAGTGGGGGACTAGACTACAATGAGCAGTTCTTC. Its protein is CASSGGLDYNEQFF.

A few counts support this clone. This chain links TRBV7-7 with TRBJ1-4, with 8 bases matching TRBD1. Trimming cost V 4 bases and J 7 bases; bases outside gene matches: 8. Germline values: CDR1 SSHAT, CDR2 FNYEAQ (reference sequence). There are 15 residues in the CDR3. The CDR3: CASSSTTGEGEKLFF. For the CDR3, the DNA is TGTGCCAGCAGCTCGACGACAGGGGAGGGTGAAAAACTGTTTTTT.

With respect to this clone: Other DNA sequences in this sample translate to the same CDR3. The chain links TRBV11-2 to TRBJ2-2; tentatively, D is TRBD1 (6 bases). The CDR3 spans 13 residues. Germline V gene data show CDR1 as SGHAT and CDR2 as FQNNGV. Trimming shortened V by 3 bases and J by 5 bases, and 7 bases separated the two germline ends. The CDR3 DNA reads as TGTGCCAGCAGCTTCAGGGGTACCGGGGAGCTGTTTTTT. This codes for CASSFRGTGELFF.

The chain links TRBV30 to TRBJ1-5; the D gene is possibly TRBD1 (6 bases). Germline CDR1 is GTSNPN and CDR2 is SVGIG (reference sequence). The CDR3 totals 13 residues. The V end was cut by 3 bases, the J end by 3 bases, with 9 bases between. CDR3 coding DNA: TGTGCCTGGAGCCCAGGGGACAATCAGCCCCAGCATTTT. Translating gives CAWSPGDNQPQHF.

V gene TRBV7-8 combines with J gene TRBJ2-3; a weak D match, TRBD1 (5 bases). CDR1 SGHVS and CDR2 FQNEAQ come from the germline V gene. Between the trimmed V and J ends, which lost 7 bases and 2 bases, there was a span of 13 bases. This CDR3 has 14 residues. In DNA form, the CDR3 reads TGTGCCAGCACTAAGTGGGGCCCCACAGATACGCAGTATTTT. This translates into CASTKWGPTDTQYF.

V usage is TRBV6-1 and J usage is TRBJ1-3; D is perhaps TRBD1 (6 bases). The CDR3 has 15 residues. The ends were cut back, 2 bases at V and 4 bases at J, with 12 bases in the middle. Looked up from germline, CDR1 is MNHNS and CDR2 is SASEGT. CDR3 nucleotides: TGTGCCAGCAGTGAACCGGGGACAAGAGGAAACACCATATATTTT. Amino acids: CASSEPGTRGNTIYF.

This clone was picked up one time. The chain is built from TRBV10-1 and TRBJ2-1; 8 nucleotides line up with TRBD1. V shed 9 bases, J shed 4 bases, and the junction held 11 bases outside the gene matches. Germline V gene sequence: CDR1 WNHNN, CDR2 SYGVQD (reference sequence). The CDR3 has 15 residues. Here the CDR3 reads CARRKDRVEYNEQFF. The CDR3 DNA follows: TGCGCCAGACGAAAGGACAGGGTCGAATACAATGAGCAGTTCTTC.

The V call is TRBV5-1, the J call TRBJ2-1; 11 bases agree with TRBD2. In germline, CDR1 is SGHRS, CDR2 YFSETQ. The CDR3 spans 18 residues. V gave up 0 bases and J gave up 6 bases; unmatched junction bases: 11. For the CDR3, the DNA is TGCGCCAGCAGCTTGGACGACGCCCTAGCGGGAGGATTCAATGAGCAGTTCTTC. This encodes CASSLDDALAGGFNEQFF. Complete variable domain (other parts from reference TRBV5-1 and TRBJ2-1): KAGVTQTPRYLIKTRGQQVTLSCSPISGHRSVSWYQQTPGQGLQFLFEYFSETQRNKGNFPGRFSGRQFSNSRSEMNVSTLELGDSALYLCASSLDDALAGGFNEQFFGPGTRLTVL.

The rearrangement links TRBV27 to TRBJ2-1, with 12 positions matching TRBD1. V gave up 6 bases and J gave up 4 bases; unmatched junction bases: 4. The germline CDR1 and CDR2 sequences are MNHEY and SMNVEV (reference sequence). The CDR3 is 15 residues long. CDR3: CASRTGQGAYNEQFF. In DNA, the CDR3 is TGTGCCAGCAGGACGGGACAGGGGGCATACAATGAGCAGTTCTTC.

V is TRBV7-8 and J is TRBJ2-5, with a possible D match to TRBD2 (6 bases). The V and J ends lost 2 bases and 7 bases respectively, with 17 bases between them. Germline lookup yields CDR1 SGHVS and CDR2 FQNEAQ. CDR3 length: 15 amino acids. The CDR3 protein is CASSLSRTARGTQYF. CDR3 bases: TGTGCCAGCAGCTTAAGTCGGACCGCGCGGGGGACCCAGTACTTC.

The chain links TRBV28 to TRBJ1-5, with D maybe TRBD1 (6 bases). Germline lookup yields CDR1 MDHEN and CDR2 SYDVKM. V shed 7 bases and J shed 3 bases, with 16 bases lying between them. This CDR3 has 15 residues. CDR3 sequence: CASNLVQGSNQPQHF. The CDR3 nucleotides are TGTGCCAGCAACTTAGTACAGGGCTCCAATCAGCCCCAGCATTTT.

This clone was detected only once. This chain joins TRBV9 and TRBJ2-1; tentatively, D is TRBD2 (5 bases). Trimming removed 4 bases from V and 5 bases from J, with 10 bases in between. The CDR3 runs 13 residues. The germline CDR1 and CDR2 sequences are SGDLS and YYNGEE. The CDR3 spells CASSPDGDNEQFF. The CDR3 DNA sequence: TGTGCCAGCAGCCCGGACGGGGACAATGAGCAGTTCTTC.

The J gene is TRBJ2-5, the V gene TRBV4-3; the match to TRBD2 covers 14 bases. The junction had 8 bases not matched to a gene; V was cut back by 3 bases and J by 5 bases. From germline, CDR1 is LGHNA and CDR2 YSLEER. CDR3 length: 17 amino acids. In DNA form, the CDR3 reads TGCGCCAGCAGCCAGGCGACTAGCGGGGGGGCAGGGGAGACCCAGTACTTC. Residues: CASSQATSGGAGETQYF.

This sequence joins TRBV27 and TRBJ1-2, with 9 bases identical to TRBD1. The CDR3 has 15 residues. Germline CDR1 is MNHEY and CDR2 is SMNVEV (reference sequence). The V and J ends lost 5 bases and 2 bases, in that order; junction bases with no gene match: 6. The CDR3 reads CASSTGTGRNYGYTF. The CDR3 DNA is TGTGCCAGCAGTACGGGGACAGGGCGGAACTATGGCTACACCTTC.

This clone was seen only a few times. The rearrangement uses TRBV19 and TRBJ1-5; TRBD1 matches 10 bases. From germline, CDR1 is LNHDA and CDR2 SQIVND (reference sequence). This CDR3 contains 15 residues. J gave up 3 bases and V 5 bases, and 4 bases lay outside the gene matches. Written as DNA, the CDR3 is TGTGCCAGTAGTTGGGACAGGGGCCTCAATCAGCCCCAGCATTTT. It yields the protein CASSWDRGLNQPQHF.

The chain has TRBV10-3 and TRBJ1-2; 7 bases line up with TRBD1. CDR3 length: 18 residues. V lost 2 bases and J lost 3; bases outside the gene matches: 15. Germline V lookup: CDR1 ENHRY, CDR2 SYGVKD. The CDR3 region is CAISETPLTGLIDYGYTF. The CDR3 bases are TGTGCCATCAGTGAGACCCCTCTGACAGGGCTCATTGACTATGGCTACACCTTC.

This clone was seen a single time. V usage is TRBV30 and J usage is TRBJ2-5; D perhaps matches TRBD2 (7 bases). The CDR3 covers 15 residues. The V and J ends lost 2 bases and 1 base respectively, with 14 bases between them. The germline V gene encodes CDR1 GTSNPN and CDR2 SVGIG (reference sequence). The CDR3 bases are TGTGCCTGGAGTAGCGGGACAACTTTCCAAGAGACCCAGTACTTC. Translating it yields CAWSSGTTFQETQYF.

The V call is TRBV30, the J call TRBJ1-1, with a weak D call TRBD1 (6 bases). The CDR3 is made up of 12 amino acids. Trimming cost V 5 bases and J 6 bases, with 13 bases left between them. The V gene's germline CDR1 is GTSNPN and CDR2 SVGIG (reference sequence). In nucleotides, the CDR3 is TGTGCCTGGGGGCCCCAGGGGCCTGAAGCTTTCTTT. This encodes CAWGPQGPEAFF.

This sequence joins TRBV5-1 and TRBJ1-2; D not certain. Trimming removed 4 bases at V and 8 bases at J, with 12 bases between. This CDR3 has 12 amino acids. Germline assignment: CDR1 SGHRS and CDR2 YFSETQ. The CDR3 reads CASSLQEGGYTF. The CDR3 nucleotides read TGCGCCAGCAGCCTTCAGGAGGGCGGCTACACCTTC.

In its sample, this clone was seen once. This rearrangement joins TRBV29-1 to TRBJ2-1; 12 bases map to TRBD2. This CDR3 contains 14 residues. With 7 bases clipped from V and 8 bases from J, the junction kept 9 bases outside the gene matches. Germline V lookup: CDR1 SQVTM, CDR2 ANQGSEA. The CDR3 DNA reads TGCAGCGCGGCCGGGACTAGCGGGTCCCATGAGCAGTTCTTC. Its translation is CSAAGTSGSHEQFF.

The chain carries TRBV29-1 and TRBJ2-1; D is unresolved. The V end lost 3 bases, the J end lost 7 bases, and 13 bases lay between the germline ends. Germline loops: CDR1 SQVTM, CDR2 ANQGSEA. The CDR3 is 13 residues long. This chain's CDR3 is CSVDGQVENEQFF. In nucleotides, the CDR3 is TGCAGCGTTGACGGCCAAGTGGAGAATGAGCAGTTCTTC.

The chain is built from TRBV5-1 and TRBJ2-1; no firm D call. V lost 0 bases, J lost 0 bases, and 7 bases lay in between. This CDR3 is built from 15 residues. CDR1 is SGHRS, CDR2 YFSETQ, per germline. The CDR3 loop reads CASSLASSSYNEQFF. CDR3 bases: TGCGCCAGCAGCTTGGCATCGAGCTCCTACAATGAGCAGTTCTTC.

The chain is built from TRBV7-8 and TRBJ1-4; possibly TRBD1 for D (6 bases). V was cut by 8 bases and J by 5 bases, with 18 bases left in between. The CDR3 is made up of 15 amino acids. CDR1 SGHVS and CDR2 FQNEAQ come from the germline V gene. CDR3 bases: TGTGCCAGCGGGGGGGATACAGGGTGGAATGAAAAACTGTTTTTT. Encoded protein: CASGGDTGWNEKLFF.

CDR3 protein: CASSLMGGGNTDTQYF. The CDR3 nucleotides read TGTGCCAGCAGCTTAATGGGGGGGGGAAACACAGATACGCAGTATTTT. The chain has TRBV7-8 and TRBJ2-3; 7 bases agree with TRBD2. Germline CDR1 reads SGHVS; CDR2 reads FQNEAQ. This CDR3 is 16 amino acids long. V was pared by 2 bases and J by 2 bases, with 7 bases of the junction left unmatched.

CDR3 loop: CASSLVGQGNTEAFF. The CDR3 DNA follows: TGTGCCAGCAGTTTAGTCGGACAGGGGAACACTGAAGCTTTCTTT. The V call is TRBV27, the J call TRBJ1-1, with 8 nucleotides matching TRBD1. The germline V gene encodes CDR1 MNHEY and CDR2 SMNVEV (reference sequence). J lost 1 base, V lost 2 bases, and 3 bases had no gene match. CDR3 size: 15 residues.